This TCR beta chain appears in the sequencing data of a study of blood T cell repertoires in COVID-19. This clone was counted between two and nine times. Using immunoSEQ multiplex PCR, the repertoire was profiled, and TCRdb retains in-frame clones only, with some absent. The sample has roughly 55,000 clones, 65% to 80% seen once. Germline V CDR1 and CDR2: SGHTA, FQGNSA. CDR3 length equals 14 residues. The V end lost 2 bases, the J end lost 2 bases, and 8 bases lay between the germline ends. The chain links TRBV7-2 to TRBJ2-3, with D hard to call. The sequence came from a human donor with active or convalescent COVID-19. The donor label of this sample is uncertain. The sample was peripheral blood. Written as DNA, the CDR3 is TGTGCCAGCAGCTTATTAGCATACACAGATACGCAGTATTTT. Protein: CASSLLAYTDTQYF.